This T cell receptor (beta chain) was recorded in a study of T cell changes during pregnancy in multiple sclerosis (dated by TCRdb to the late 2010s). With regard to the full study: In women with multiple sclerosis, the researchers looked at how the T cell repertoire shifted as pregnancy progressed.

The library was built by means of the immunoSEQ multiplex PCR assay. TCRdb stores this immuneACCESS table with in-frame sequences only. Part of the clones is absent; in the studies checked, under half of the shortfall reflects unresolved V genes, and no reason is known for the rest. The sample profile shows 20,000 to 25,000 clones; approximately 90% of them were found once. Around 0.57% of the sample rests with the top ten. This clone was observed once. Its antigen has not been determined. The record has no base qualities; no much larger clone is one base away. The germline V gene (reference sequence) sets CDR1 to GTSNPN and CDR2 to SVGIG. V drops 0 bases and J drops 4 bases, leaving 7 bases in between. The CDR3 runs 13 amino acids, cysteine and phenylalanine included. The retained sequence is limited to the CDR3, 39 bases, with the frame set at the first base.

The TCR sequence derives from a female donor in good health, enrolled as a control in a pregnancy study. The sequenced sample was CD4+ T cells from peripheral blood mononuclear cells, obtained after pregnancy. The sequence joins TRBV30 to TRBJ1-5; the D gene is perhaps TRBD1, on 5 matching bases. The nucleotides read TGTGCCTGGAGTGTACGGGGGAATCAGCCCCAGCATTTT. This sequence encodes CAWSVRGNQPQHF. Beyond the CDR3, the reference TRBV30 and TRBJ1-5 genes provide the residues; the full variable domain reads: SQTIHQWPATLVQPVGSPLSLECTVEGTSNPNLYWYRQAAGRGLQLLFYSVGIGQISSEVPQNLSASRPQDRQFILSSKKLLLSDSGFYLCAWSVRGNQPQHFGDGTRLSIL.